The source of this TCR beta chain is a study of shared clonotypes between healthy human individuals. As for the study in general: Researchers assigned three CD4 naive, three CD4 memory, two CD8 naive and one CD8 memory plate to each donor.

Trimming cost V 5 bases and J 2 bases; bases outside gene matches: 7. The CDR3 runs to 15 residues. CDR1 is LNHDA, CDR2 SQIVND, per germline (reference sequence). The study, taken as a whole, reports: Owing to a small donor count, the genetic and exposure-history diversity represented was limited. Collection of samples was limited to blood; tissue repertoires likely differ.

Concerning this clone: Its antigen is undetermined.

Selected positively for CCR7 and CD45RO-negative, naive CD8 cells excluded terminally differentiated effector memory CD45RA+ cells. The authors ran the assay at deep level. Repertoires were generated with immunoSEQ multiplex PCR, while TCRdb's copy carries only in-frame clones and drops some. The repertoire has nearly 2 million clones, about 95% of them found once; the top ten carry roughly 1%. What was sequenced was naive CD8+ T cells sorted from blood. This TCR derives from a man in his late teens or twenties in good health. The chain recombines TRBV19 with TRBJ2-7; the match to TRBD1 covers 9 bases. For the CDR3, the DNA is TGTGCCAGTAGTCTTACCGGGACAGGGCCCTACGAGCAGTACTTC. This translates into CASSLTGTGPYEQYF.